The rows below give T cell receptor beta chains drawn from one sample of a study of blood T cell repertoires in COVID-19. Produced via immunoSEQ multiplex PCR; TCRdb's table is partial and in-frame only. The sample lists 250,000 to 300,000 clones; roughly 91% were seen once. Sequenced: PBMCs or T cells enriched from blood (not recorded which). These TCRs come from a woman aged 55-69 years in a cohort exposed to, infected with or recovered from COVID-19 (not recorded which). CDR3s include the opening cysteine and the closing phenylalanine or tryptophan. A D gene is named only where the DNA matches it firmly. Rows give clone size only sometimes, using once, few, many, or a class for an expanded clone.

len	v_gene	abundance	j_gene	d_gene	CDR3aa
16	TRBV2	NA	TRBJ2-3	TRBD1	CASNLRQGPSTDTQYF
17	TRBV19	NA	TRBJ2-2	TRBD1	CASRTGGVTKNTGELFF
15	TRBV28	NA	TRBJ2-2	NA	CASPRGKLNTGELFF
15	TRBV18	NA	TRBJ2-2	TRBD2	CASSPPGGYTGELFF
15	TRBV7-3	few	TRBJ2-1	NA	CASSQSSEVYNEQFF
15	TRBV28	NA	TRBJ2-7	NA	CASSLIHLASYEQYF
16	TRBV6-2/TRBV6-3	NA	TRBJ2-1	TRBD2	CASSYSGISGHNEQFF
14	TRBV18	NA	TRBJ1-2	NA	CASSPPAGANGYTF
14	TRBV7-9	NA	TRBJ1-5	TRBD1	CASSKTGDNQPQHF
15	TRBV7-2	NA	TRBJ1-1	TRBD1	CASSVRTGGWTEAFF
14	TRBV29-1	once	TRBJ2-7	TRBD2	CSVTTSGASYEQYF
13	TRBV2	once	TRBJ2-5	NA	CASVPLGQGTQYF
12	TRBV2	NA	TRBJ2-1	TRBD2	CASSGTSVEQFF
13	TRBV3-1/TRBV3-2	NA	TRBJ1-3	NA	CASSLRGRNTIYF
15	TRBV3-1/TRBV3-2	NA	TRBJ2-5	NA	CASSQGDLALETQYF
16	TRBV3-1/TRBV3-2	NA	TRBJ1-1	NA	CASSQGGWGRGTEAFF
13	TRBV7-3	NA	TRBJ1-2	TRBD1	CASSPSRGQSYTF
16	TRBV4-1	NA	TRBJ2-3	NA	CASSQRGDRSTDTQYF
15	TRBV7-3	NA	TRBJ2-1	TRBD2	CASSLGLAGYNEQFF
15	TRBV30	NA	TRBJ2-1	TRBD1	CAWSPGQGNIDEQFF
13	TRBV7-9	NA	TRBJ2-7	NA	CASSFPPGVRQYF
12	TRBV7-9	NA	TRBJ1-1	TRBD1	CASSYGTGEAFF
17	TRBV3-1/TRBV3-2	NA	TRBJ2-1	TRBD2	CASSQDATGTSGVEQFF
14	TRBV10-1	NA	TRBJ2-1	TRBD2	CASSEPGLAHEQFF
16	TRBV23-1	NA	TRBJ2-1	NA	CASSHAPGKPYNEQFF
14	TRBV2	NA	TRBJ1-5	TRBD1	CASMDRGQVQPQHF
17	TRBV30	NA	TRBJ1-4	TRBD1	CAWRARRGQDLNEKLFF